These 9 T cell receptor beta chains came from one sample sequenced in a study of blood T cell repertoires in COVID-19. Clones were sequenced by immunoSEQ multiplex PCR, and TCRdb holds only the in-frame ones, with some missing. Here the sample spans over 250,000 clones, just over 90% being singletons. Sequences were obtained from peripheral blood. The receptors stem from a woman aged 30 to 39 with COVID-19, enrolled during active disease.

The chain couples TRBV27 to TRBJ2-1; TRBD2 matches at 8 bases. Looked up from germline, CDR1 is MNHEY and CDR2 is SMNVEV (reference sequence). The CDR3 has 15 amino acids. V lost 0 bases to trimming and J lost 12 bases; unmatched junction nucleotides: 10. This CDR3 is CASSLSERGLGGQFF. The CDR3 DNA reads as TGTGCCAGCAGTTTATCCGAGCGGGGGCTCGGGGGGCAGTTCTTC.

A few counts support this clone. This chain uses TRBV7-9 with TRBJ2-1; 10 bases map to TRBD2. This CDR3 region has 16 residues. Germline trimming cut 3 bases from V and 6 bases from J; bases unmatched to any gene: 8. Germline V gives CDR1 SEHNR, CDR2 FQNEAQ (reference sequence). As DNA, the CDR3 is TGTGCCAGCAGCTTCGTAAGCGGGAGGGGTCGCAATGAGCAGTTCTTC. It translates to CASSFVSGRGRNEQFF.

This chain connects TRBV24-1 to TRBJ2-2; D is perhaps TRBD2 (6 bases). The ends were cut back, 3 bases at V and 6 bases at J, with 10 bases in the middle. Germline lookup yields CDR1 KGHDR and CDR2 SFDVKD. CDR3 length equals 14 residues. As DNA, the CDR3 is TGTGCCACCAGTGATCCGCGGGGATCCGGGGAGCTGTTTTTT. Translated: CATSDPRGSGELFF.

The chain employs TRBV4-1 and TRBJ2-3, with TRBD2 identical over 7 bases. CDR1 MGHRA and CDR2 YSYEKL come from the germline V gene. The CDR3 totals 15 residues. The ends lost 4 bases at V and 0 bases at J; junction bases unmatched: 4. The CDR3 coding sequence is TGCGCCAGCAGCCGAGATAGCGGGAGCACAGATACGCAGTATTTT. It codes for CASSRDSGSTDTQYF.

The CDR3 coding sequence is TGTGCCATCAGTGAGGAAGGGGGAGAGGGAACTGAAGCTTTCTTT. This encodes CAISEEGGEGTEAFF. The gene calls are TRBV10-3 and TRBJ1-1, with D perhaps matching TRBD1 (6 bases). From germline, CDR1 is ENHRY and CDR2 SYGVKD. The CDR3 consists of 15 residues. Trimming took 2 bases from V and 5 from J, leaving 15 bases between them.

The gene calls are TRBV14 and TRBJ1-5, with a weak D call TRBD1 (6 bases). Germline CDR1 and CDR2: SGHDN and FVKESK. The CDR3 sequence is 16 residues long. The V gene lost 1 base and the J gene lost 5 bases, with 15 bases spanning the gap. CDR3 coding DNA: TGTGCCAGCAGCCAAGTCCGGACAGCCTTGGATCAGCCCCAGCATTTT. Its protein is CASSQVRTALDQPQHF. Together with reference TRBV14 and TRBJ1-5, the CDR3 gives the full variable domain: EAGVTQFPSHSVIEKGQTVTLRCDPISGHDNLYWYRRVMGKEIKFLLHFVKESKQDESGMPNNRFLAERTGGTYSTLKVQPAELEDSGVYFCASSQVRTALDQPQHFGDGTRLSIL.

This chain connects TRBV5-5 to TRBJ2-7, with D perhaps TRBD2 (5 bases). The CDR3 loop spans 9 amino acids. Between the trimmed V and J ends, which lost 4 bases and 12 bases, there was a span of 8 bases. Per the germline V gene, CDR1 is SGHKS and CDR2 is YYEKEE (reference sequence). The chain's CDR3 is CASSRGMYF. CDR3 sequence (DNA): TGTGCCAGCAGCCGGGGTATGTACTTC.

This clone was observed a single time. This chain joins TRBV5-1 and TRBJ1-2; D gene unclear. The germline CDR1 and CDR2 sequences are SGHRS and YFSETQ. V lost 0 bases and J 3 bases, leaving 6 bases between the germline ends. This CDR3 spans 13 amino acids. The CDR3 DNA sequence: TGCGCCAGCAGCTTGGATGACTACTATGGCTACACCTTC. Amino acids: CASSLDDYYGYTF.

The rearrangement links TRBV6-1 to TRBJ1-2; D is unclear. V lost 1 base and J lost 2, with 20 bases in between. CDR3 length equals 18 residues. CDR1 is MNHNS, CDR2 SASEGT, per germline. The CDR3 region has the DNA TGTGCCAGCAGTGAAGAAGGGAGTTTGGGCAGCTACAACTATGGCTACACCTTC. It encodes CASSEEGSLGSYNYGYTF.